The 27 T cell receptor beta chains listed next were all sequenced from one sample in a study of cytomegalovirus exposure and HLA in healthy donors. PCR involved 60 Vbeta and 13 Jbeta primers. The repertoire was sequenced with immunoSEQ multiplex PCR; TCRdb's copy has only in-frame clones and lacks some. The sample includes 100,000 to 150,000 clones, about three quarters of them seen just once. What was sequenced was PBMCs. Every receptor here comes from a woman younger than 45 in good health and CMV-seronegative.

The rearrangement links TRBV11-3 to TRBJ1-1; weak D call: TRBD1 (5 bases). Trimming removed 6 bases at V and 3 bases at J, with 14 bases between. Germline CDR1 SGHNT, CDR2 YENEEA. The CDR3 contains 14 residues. CDR3: CASRTRQTYTEAFF. In nucleotides, the CDR3 is TGTGCCAGCAGAACACGACAGACCTACACTGAAGCTTTCTTT.

The rearrangement joins TRBV5-4 to TRBJ2-7; D might be TRBD2 (5 bases). The germline V and J ends were trimmed by 0 bases and 7 bases, with 11 bases remaining between them. CDR1 is SGHNT, CDR2 YYREEE, per germline (reference sequence). This CDR3 is built from 13 residues. The DNA of the CDR3 is TGTGCCAGCAGCTTGGGGGAAACGGGAGAGCAGTACTTC. It specifies CASSLGETGEQYF.

This clone came up once. The chain uses TRBV19 and TRBJ2-7; 7 positions agree with TRBD1. The trim removed 6 bases at V and 2 bases at J, leaving 1 base unmatched. Germline assignment: CDR1 LNHDA and CDR2 SQIVND (reference sequence). The CDR3 is 12 amino acids. CDR3 nucleotide sequence: TGTGCCAGTAGCGACAGGGCCTACGAGCAGTACTTC. Translated: CASSDRAYEQYF.

The chain is built from TRBV6-4 and TRBJ1-1; 7 bases map to TRBD1. Germline values: CDR1 MRHNA, CDR2 SNTAGT. The CDR3 extends over 15 amino acids. V shed 6 bases and J 10 bases; nucleotides not matched to a gene: 17. The CDR3 here is CASRTAGTAGEGAFF. The CDR3 DNA reads TGTGCCAGCAGGACCGCCGGGACAGCGGGGGAGGGAGCTTTCTTT.

This chain joins TRBV6-5 and TRBJ2-7, with 11 bases identical to TRBD1. Trimming removed 4 bases from V and 5 bases from J; junction bases left unmatched: 7. The CDR3 runs to 15 residues. CDR1 and CDR2 from the germline V gene are MNHEY and SVGAGI. The CDR3 loop reads CASSSEGTGGNEQYF. CDR3 sequence (DNA): TGTGCCAGCAGTTCTGAAGGGACAGGGGGTAACGAGCAGTACTTC.

V gene TRBV21-1 combines with J gene TRBJ2-1; TRBD2 was called by the table and not checked on the DNA. TRBV21-1 is tagged as a pseudogene. CDR3 size: 20 residues. CDR3 sequence: CASSSTPLPREPSSYNEQFF. CDR3 DNA: TGTGCCAGCAGCTCCACCCCCCTACCCCGGGAGCCAAGCTCCTACAATGAGCAGTTCTTC.

The V and J genes are TRBV2 and TRBJ2-1; TRBD1 is a possible D gene (6 bases). With 4 bases removed from V and 9 bases from J, the gap between germline ends came to 22 bases. Germline V lookup: CDR1 SNHLY, CDR2 FYNNEI. CDR3 length: 16 amino acids. CDR3 region: CASSGNSRGSRGEQFF. CDR3 DNA sequence: TGTGCCAGCAGTGGAAACTCAAGGGGGTCCCGCGGTGAGCAGTTCTTC.

The chain combines TRBV29-1 with TRBJ1-1; TRBD1 might be the D (6 bases). The CDR3 runs 13 residues. Germline V lookup: CDR1 SQVTM, CDR2 ANQGSEA. V was shortened by 7 bases and J by 5 bases, with 17 bases between the two germline ends. This CDR3 reads CSAWSTGQTEAFF. CDR3 nucleotides: TGCAGCGCATGGTCCACAGGGCAAACTGAAGCTTTCTTT.

This sequence joins TRBV2 and TRBJ1-2, with 7 nucleotides matching TRBD1. J was trimmed by 4 bases and V by 3 bases; bases with no gene match: 5. CDR1 and CDR2 (germline): SNHLY, FYNNEI. This CDR3 contains 14 residues. The CDR3 spells CASSDVQGSYGYTF. In nucleotides, the CDR3 is TGTGCCAGCAGTGACGTACAGGGGAGCTATGGCTACACCTTC.

The genes are TRBV7-2 and TRBJ1-1, with D perhaps TRBD1 (5 bases). This CDR3 has 14 residues. Per germline, CDR1 SGHTA and CDR2 FQGNSA. Trimming took off 2 bases at V and 4 bases at J, with 11 bases between the two ends. CDR3: CASSLFLDSTEAFF. The CDR3 coding sequence is TGTGCCAGCAGCTTATTCCTAGACAGCACTGAAGCTTTCTTT.

The genes are TRBV10-3 and TRBJ2-6, with TRBD1 matching over 7 bases. CDR1 and CDR2 from the germline V gene are ENHRY and SYGVKD. The V segment lost 6 bases and the J segment 2 bases; nucleotides outside the gene matches: 10. The CDR3 has 17 residues. The CDR3 sequence is CAIRGGPGIPGANVLTF. In DNA form, the CDR3 reads TGTGCCATCAGAGGGGGCCCGGGAATTCCTGGGGCCAACGTCCTGACTTTC.

A note on this clone: The final CDR3 position lacks the conserved phenylalanine or tryptophan, pointing to a likely read error. The gene calls are TRBV2 and TRBJ2-7; TRBD2 aligns across 12 bases. The V and J ends lost 5 bases and 2 bases, in that order; junction bases with no gene match: 7. Per the germline V gene, CDR1 is SNHLY and CDR2 is FYNNEI. The CDR3 runs to 16 residues. The CDR3 coding sequence is TGTGCCAGCAGTCCTACTAGCGGGGGGCACCCCTACGAGCAGTACCTC. Encoded protein: CASSPTSGGHPYEQYL.

This clone came up a few times. The chain couples TRBV12-5 to TRBJ1-1; 7 nucleotides agree with TRBD1. Germline V CDR1 and CDR2: LGHNT, FRNRAP. The CDR3 runs 10 residues. V shed 5 bases, J shed 12 bases, and the junction held 3 bases outside the gene matches. CDR3 bases: TGTGCTAGTGGTCCACAGGGGACTTTCTTT. Translating gives CASGPQGTFF.

This sequence joins TRBV19 and TRBJ2-3, with TRBD2 matching over 8 bases. This CDR3 contains 15 residues. The V and J ends lost 2 bases and 3 bases, in that order; junction bases with no gene match: 4. Germline CDR1 and CDR2: LNHDA and SQIVND (reference sequence). This CDR3 is CASSISGSLTDTQYF. CDR3 coding DNA: TGTGCCAGTAGTATAAGCGGGAGTCTTACAGATACGCAGTATTTT.

V is TRBV30 and J is TRBJ2-1; 12 bases line up with TRBD2. Trimming cost V 8 bases and J 10 bases; bases outside gene matches: 3. The CDR3 totals 11 residues. Germline CDR1 and CDR2: GTSNPN and SVGIG (reference sequence). CDR3 nucleotides: TGTGCCACCGGACTAGCGGGAGAGCAGTTCTTC. The encoded protein is CATGLAGEQFF.

This chain links TRBV6-5 with TRBJ2-3; D ambiguous. CDR1 MNHEY and CDR2 SVGAGI come from the germline V gene. The CDR3 contains 11 residues. V was shortened by 6 bases and J by 8 bases, with 9 bases between the two germline ends. The CDR3 DNA is TGTGCCAGCAGCCGAGGATCTACGCAGTATTTT. This codes for CASSRGSTQYF.

This sequence joins TRBV25-1 and TRBJ2-7, with 7 bases identical to TRBD2. V trimming: 3 bases; J trimming: 1 base; junction bases outside the gene matches: 9. The V gene's germline CDR1 is MGHDK and CDR2 SYGVNS. The CDR3 loop spans 16 amino acids. This CDR3 is CASSEAGGVRSYEQYF. As DNA, the CDR3 is TGTGCCAGCAGTGAGGCTGGGGGGGTGAGATCCTACGAGCAGTACTTC.

This clone has only a few counts. The rearrangement joins TRBV7-6 to TRBJ2-4; perhaps TRBD1 as D (6 bases). This CDR3 is 14 amino acids long. From germline, CDR1 is SGHVS and CDR2 FNYEAQ. V lost 0 bases, J lost 5 bases, and 8 bases lay in between. The CDR3 sequence: CASSLAAGENIQYF. The CDR3 bases are TGTGCCAGCAGCTTAGCGGCAGGGGAAAACATTCAGTACTTC.

The CDR3 spells CASSSFPGLAGQETQYF. CDR3 sequence (DNA): TGTGCCAGCAGCTCCTTCCCTGGACTAGCGGGGCAAGAGACCCAGTACTTC. This chain connects TRBV5-4 to TRBJ2-5, with 12 positions matching TRBD2. Germline V gene data show CDR1 as SGHNT and CDR2 as YYREEE (reference sequence). Losses at the gene ends were 3 bases for V and 2 bases for J; bases not matched to a gene: 8. The CDR3 has 17 amino acids.

The rearrangement joins TRBV4-2 to TRBJ1-1, with D unresolved. V was shortened by 0 bases and J by 7 bases, with 12 bases between the two germline ends. CDR1 is LGHNA, CDR2 YNFKEQ, per germline. The CDR3 is 14 residues long. The CDR3 coding sequence is TGTGCCAGCAGCCAAGAACATAGAGGGCGTGAAGCTTTCTTT. It yields the protein CASSQEHRGREAFF.

The rearrangement links TRBV30 to TRBJ1-1; D is perhaps TRBD1 (6 bases). The CDR3 runs 12 residues. Trimming cost V 4 bases and J 3 bases, with 9 bases left between them. The germline gives CDR1 GTSNPN, CDR2 SVGIG (reference sequence). CDR3 nucleotides: TGTGCCTGGACAGGGGCCTACACTGAAGCTTTCTTT. It translates to CAWTGAYTEAFF.

The chain combines TRBV5-1 with TRBJ2-1; 8 nucleotides match TRBD1. The trim removed 5 bases at V and 2 bases at J, leaving 6 bases unmatched. The length of the CDR3 is 15 residues. CDR1 and CDR2 (germline): SGHRS, YFSETQ. The CDR3 coding sequence is TGCGCCAGCAGAACGGACAGGGTTCCCTACAATGAGCAGTTCTTC. This translates into CASRTDRVPYNEQFF.

This clone was seen a few times. J is TRBJ2-6 and V is TRBV5-1; TRBD2 is a possible D gene (5 bases). Germline V gene sequence: CDR1 SGHRS, CDR2 YFSETQ. The CDR3 totals 16 residues. Trimming shortened V by 0 bases and J by 4 bases, and 11 bases separated the two germline ends. DNA for the CDR3: TGCGCCAGCAGCTTGGTTCCGGACTCCGGGGCCAACGTCCTGACTTTC. It translates to CASSLVPDSGANVLTF.

The rearrangement uses TRBV10-3 and TRBJ1-2; D is unresolved. The germline gives CDR1 ENHRY, CDR2 SYGVKD. V dropped 11 bases and J dropped 7 bases, with 11 bases sitting between them. CDR3 length: 10 amino acids. This chain's CDR3 is CAPEPGGYTF. The CDR3 DNA is TGTGCCCCCGAGCCGGGTGGCTACACCTTC.

This clone has more than one count but fewer than ten. This sequence joins TRBV18 and TRBJ2-1; TRBD1 agrees at 7 bases. V was clipped by 4 bases and J by 10 bases; unmatched bases: 7. CDR1 KGHSH and CDR2 LQKENI come from the germline V gene. CDR3 length equals 13 residues. The CDR3 region is CASSLGGPGEQFF. CDR3 bases: TGTGCCAGCTCACTAGGGGGCCCTGGCGAGCAGTTCTTC.

In regard to this clone: Its ends do not fully match the called genes, so a read error is possible. This chain connects TRBV7-9 to TRBJ2-3; 10 bases fit TRBD2. Germline V gives CDR1 SEHNR, CDR2 FQNEAQ (reference sequence). The CDR3 runs to 16 residues. DNA of the CDR3: TGTTCCAGCACGAGGTCTAGCGGGAGTTCGGCAGATACGCAGTATTTT. Protein product: CSSTRSSGSSADTQYF.

Points on this clone: The junction differs from germline at one of its ends, possibly a read error. This chain joins TRBV7-7 and TRBJ2-5, with TRBD1 matching 8 bases. The germline V gene encodes CDR1 SSHAT and CDR2 FNYEAQ (reference sequence). CDR3 length equals 16 residues. CDR3 coding DNA: TGTGCTAGCAGCTTGGCTGGACAGGGTTTGGGGGAGACCCAGTACTTC. Translation: CASSLAGQGLGETQYF.